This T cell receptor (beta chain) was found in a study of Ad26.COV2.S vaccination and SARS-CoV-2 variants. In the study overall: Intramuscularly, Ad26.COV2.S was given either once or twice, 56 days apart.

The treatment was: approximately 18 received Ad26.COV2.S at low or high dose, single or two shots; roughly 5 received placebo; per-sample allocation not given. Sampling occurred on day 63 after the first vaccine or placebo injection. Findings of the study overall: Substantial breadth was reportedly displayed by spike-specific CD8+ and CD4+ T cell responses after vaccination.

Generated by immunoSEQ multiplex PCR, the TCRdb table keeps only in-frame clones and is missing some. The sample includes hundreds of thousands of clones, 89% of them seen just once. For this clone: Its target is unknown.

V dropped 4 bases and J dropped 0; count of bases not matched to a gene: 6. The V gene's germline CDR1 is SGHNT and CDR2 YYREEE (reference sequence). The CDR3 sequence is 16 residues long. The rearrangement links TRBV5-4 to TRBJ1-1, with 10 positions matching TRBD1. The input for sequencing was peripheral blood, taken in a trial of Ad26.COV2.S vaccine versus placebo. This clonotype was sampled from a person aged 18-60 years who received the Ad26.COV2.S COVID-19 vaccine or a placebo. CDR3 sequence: CASSRGQGRMNTEAFF. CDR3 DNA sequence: TGTGCCAGCAGCAGGGGACAGGGGAGGATGAACACTGAAGCTTTCTTT.